This note documents a single TCR beta chain sequence. The sample is drawn from a study of OX40 agonist ivuxolimab in advanced cancers. Looking at the study overall: Earlier anti-PD-1, anti-PD-L1 or anti-CTLA-4 therapy was permitted; 35% to 50% had received some.

The CDR3 runs 14 residues. Germline values: CDR1 MNHEY, CDR2 SMNVEV (reference sequence). V lost 5 bases and J lost 1, with 9 bases in between. TCRdb keeps only in-frame clones here, not all; method: immunoSEQ multiplex PCR. Of roughly 93,000 clones in the sample, 84% are singletons; the top ten hold about 5.5%. The clonotype was recovered from an adult with an advanced solid tumor such as melanoma, head and neck, liver or kidney cancer. The chain joins TRBV27 to TRBJ2-4; D possibly corresponds to TRBD1 (5 bases). The sample here was CD4+ or CD8+ T cells sorted from blood, taken in a trial of the OX40 agonist ivuxolimab. The DNA for the CDR3 is TGTGCCAGCAGTCAGGGTGGGGCCAAAAACATTCAGTACTTC. Translating gives CASSQGGAKNIQYF.